This TCR beta chain was recorded in a study of blood T cells in healthy people across ages. This CDR3 has 14 residues. With respect to this clonotype: A much bigger clone sits one base away, suggesting this may be a read error.

Alongside a J-beta primer mix, a sample-barcoded 5' primer served in a second PCR lasting roughly 6 to 12 cycles. MiXCR, run by TCRdb on the 5' RACE reads, gives a single entry per CDR3 protein. The data show about 1.7 million distinct CDR3 sequences, with 28% seen just once and roughly 8% held by the top ten. This receptor was identified in a young woman in good health. The sequenced sample consisted of blood. The V gene is TRBV12-3 or TRBV12-4, the J gene TRBJ2-1, with D maybe TRBD2 (5 bases). The CDR3 DNA follows: TGTGCCAGCAGTTTAGATCCGGGGATCCGTGAGCAGGTCTTC. This codes for CASSLDPGIREQVF.